This T cell receptor beta chain was recorded in a study of blood T cell repertoires in COVID-19. Study-wide context: T cells, B-cell-depleted T cells, or PBMCs supplied cDNA or gDNA.

Produced via immunoSEQ multiplex PCR; TCRdb's table is partial and in-frame only. The sample shows some 250,000 clones, approximately 86% of them seen only once. CDR3 size: 15 residues. Germline values: CDR1 MNHNS, CDR2 SASEGT. The V and J ends lost 3 bases and 0 bases, in that order; junction bases with no gene match: 0. The sample holds a few counts of this clone. The sequenced sample consisted of peripheral blood. The TCR comes from a man aged 25 to 45 with active or convalescent COVID-19. V usage is TRBV6-1 and J usage is TRBJ2-1; 9 bases fit TRBD1. The CDR3, as DNA: TGTGCCAGCAGTGAGGACAGGGGCTCCTACAATGAGCAGTTCTTC. Its translation is CASSEDRGSYNEQFF.